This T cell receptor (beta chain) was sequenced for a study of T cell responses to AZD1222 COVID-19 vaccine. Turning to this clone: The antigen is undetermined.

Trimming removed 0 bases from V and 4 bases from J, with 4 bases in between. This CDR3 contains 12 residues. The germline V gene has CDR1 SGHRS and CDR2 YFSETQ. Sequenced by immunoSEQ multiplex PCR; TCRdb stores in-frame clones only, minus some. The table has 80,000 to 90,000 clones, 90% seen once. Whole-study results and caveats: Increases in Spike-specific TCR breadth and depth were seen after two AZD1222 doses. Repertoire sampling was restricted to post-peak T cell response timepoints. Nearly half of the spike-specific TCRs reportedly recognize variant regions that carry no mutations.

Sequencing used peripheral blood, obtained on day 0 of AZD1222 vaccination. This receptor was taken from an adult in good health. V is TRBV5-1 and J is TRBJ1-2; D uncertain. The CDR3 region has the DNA TGCGCCAGCAGCTTGGGCAGCTATGGCTACACCTTC. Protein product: CASSLGSYGYTF.